The present entry profiles one T cell receptor (beta chain) with its context. Germline-derived CDR1 and CDR2 are LGHDT and YNNKEL (reference sequence). The CDR3 is made up of 14 amino acids. Trimming cost V 2 bases and J 3 bases, with 10 bases left between them. The entry originates in a study of blood T cell repertoires in COVID-19. Looking at the study overall: COVID-19 samples collected from the United States, Italy and Spain covered acute and convalescent phases.

Assay used: immunoSEQ multiplex PCR; TCRdb lists only in-frame clones, some missing. The table includes 300,000 or so clones, about nine tenths detected once. Participants came from about 24 US areas, aged about 18 to 100 years. Recovery among Cohort 3 donors was established by two negative PCRs, clearance, or symptom resolution. This sequence originates from a woman younger than 45 who had recovered from COVID-19. The rearrangement uses TRBV3-1 (or the pseudogene TRBV3-2) and TRBJ1-2, with D tentatively TRBD1 (5 bases). Sequenced sample: PBMCs or T cells enriched from blood (not recorded which). CDR3 residues: CASSQNTGDYGYTF. DNA for the CDR3: TGTGCCAGCAGCCAAAATACGGGGGACTATGGCTACACCTTC.